Listed here are 27 T cell receptor beta chains from one sample, sequenced in a study of cytomegalovirus exposure and HLA in healthy donors. Primers for the PCR totalled 60 Vbeta and 13 Jbeta. The table came from immunoSEQ multiplex PCR; TCRdb's copy has only in-frame clones and leaves some out. Found here are about 170,000 clones, roughly 84% of them singletons; the top ten hold approximately 1.6%. Specimen: PBMCs. These receptors were taken from a male donor in good health and CMV-seronegative.

This chain uses TRBV6-5 with TRBJ1-1, with D maybe TRBD1 (5 bases). V dropped 3 bases and J dropped 13 bases, with 24 bases sitting between them. Germline lookup yields CDR1 MNHEY and CDR2 SVGAGI. The CDR3 extends over 15 amino acids. The CDR3 protein is CASSYSKGFNGVGFF. DNA of the CDR3: TGTGCCAGCAGTTATTCTAAGGGGTTTAATGGAGTTGGTTTCTTT.

This rearrangement joins TRBV5-6 to TRBJ2-6; D is undetermined. Trimming shortened V by 4 bases and J by 2 bases, and 7 bases separated the two germline ends. The CDR3 sequence is 14 residues long. Germline V gene lookup returns CDR1 SGHDT and CDR2 YYEEEE. CDR3 DNA: TGTGCCAGCAGCCTAGATACTGGGGCCAACGTCCTGACTTTC. Protein product: CASSLDTGANVLTF.

The chain couples TRBV28 to TRBJ1-6; 10 bases match TRBD1. The CDR3 loop spans 15 amino acids. The germline gives CDR1 MDHEN, CDR2 SYDVKM. With V trimmed by 6 bases and J by 10 bases, 9 bases remained unmatched. The CDR3, as DNA: TGTGCCAGCAGCCGGGACAGGGGACGGCAATCACCCCTCCACTTT. Translation gives CASSRDRGRQSPLHF.

In DNA, the CDR3 is TGCGCCAGCAGCCAAGAAGCGGGGGGGAGCACTGAAGCTTTCTTT. It translates to CASSQEAGGSTEAFF. The rearrangement links TRBV4-3 to TRBJ1-1, with D tentatively TRBD1 (5 bases). Germline V CDR1 and CDR2: LGHNA, YSLEER. The V gene lost 0 bases and the J gene lost 4 bases, with 12 bases spanning the gap. This CDR3 is built from 15 residues.

The chain employs TRBV4-2 and TRBJ2-1; D may be TRBD1 (6 bases). This CDR3 is 17 amino acids long. The V end was cut by 0 bases, the J end by 0 bases, with 12 bases between. Germline CDR1 reads LGHNA; CDR2 reads YNFKEQ. The CDR3 spells CASSQDQGISSYNEQFF. DNA of the CDR3: TGTGCCAGCAGCCAAGATCAGGGGATAAGCTCCTACAATGAGCAGTTCTTC.

This sequence joins TRBV6-6 and TRBJ1-2; D may be TRBD1 (5 bases). This CDR3 contains 16 residues. In germline, CDR1 is MNHNY, CDR2 SVGAGI (reference sequence). The V gene lost 1 base and the J gene lost 2 bases, with 14 bases spanning the gap. The CDR3: CASSYFGSGGNYGYTF. In DNA form, the CDR3 reads TGTGCCAGCAGTTACTTTGGCAGCGGGGGAAACTATGGCTACACCTTC.

The chain has TRBV29-1 and TRBJ1-5, with 7 positions matching TRBD1. Germline values: CDR1 SQVTM, CDR2 ANQGSEA. The V and J ends lost 8 bases and 7 bases, in that order; junction bases with no gene match: 11. This CDR3 region has 13 residues. As DNA, the CDR3 is TGCAGCACCGGGGACAGTGCTTGGCAGCCCCAGCATTTT. This codes for CSTGDSAWQPQHF.

The chain links TRBV6-1 to TRBJ2-7; TRBD2 matches 7 bases. Germline V gives CDR1 MNHNS, CDR2 SASEGT. The CDR3 runs 13 residues. V trimming: 1 base; J trimming: 8 bases; junction bases outside the gene matches: 5. The CDR3 here is CASSEGGGTQQYF. For the CDR3, the DNA is TGTGCCAGCAGTGAAGGCGGGGGAACTCAGCAGTACTTC.

The chain couples TRBV4-2 to TRBJ2-1; 11 bases are shared with TRBD2. Germline V gene data show CDR1 as LGHNA and CDR2 as YNFKEQ. The V segment lost 4 bases and the J segment 8 bases; nucleotides outside the gene matches: 7. This CDR3 is built from 15 residues. The CDR3 sequence: CASSLLAGVNHEQFF. The CDR3 coding sequence is TGTGCCAGCAGCCTACTAGCGGGAGTAAATCATGAGCAGTTCTTC.

The chain couples TRBV7-7 to TRBJ2-3, with 8 bases aligning to TRBD2. There are 14 residues in the CDR3. The J segment lost 1 base and the V segment lost 5 bases, leaving 2 bases of the junction unmatched. Germline lookup yields CDR1 SSHAT and CDR2 FNYEAQ (reference sequence). Here the CDR3 DNA reads TGTGCCAGCAGCCTTAGCGGGGGCACAGATACGCAGTATTTT. As protein: CASSLSGGTDTQYF.

The V and J genes are TRBV7-9 and TRBJ1-3, with TRBD1 as a possible D gene (5 bases). Trimming left V 11 bases short and J 0 bases short, with 23 bases between. The CDR3 is made up of 17 amino acids. CDR1 is SEHNR and CDR2 is FQNEAQ in the germline V gene (reference sequence). For the CDR3, the DNA is TGTGCCGCAATGGGTTGGGAGGACACTAACTCTGGAAACACCATATATTTT. It specifies CAAMGWEDTNSGNTIYF.

This sequence joins TRBV27 and TRBJ2-3; D is perhaps TRBD1 (5 bases). The ends were cut back, 5 bases at V and 3 bases at J, with 12 bases in the middle. The germline CDR1 and CDR2 sequences are MNHEY and SMNVEV (reference sequence). The CDR3 has 14 residues. The CDR3 DNA reads TGTGCCAGCAGTATCCAGGGCTTAACAGATACGCAGTATTTT. Translated: CASSIQGLTDTQYF.

This clone was observed a few times. The V gene is TRBV19, the J gene TRBJ1-2, with D perhaps TRBD1 (6 bases). The CDR3 loop spans 13 amino acids. V was trimmed by 5 bases and J by 4 bases, leaving 11 bases between them. Germline values: CDR1 LNHDA, CDR2 SQIVND (reference sequence). In DNA, the CDR3 is TGTGCCAGTAGTCCCGGACAGTCCTATGGCTACACCTTC. It translates to CASSPGQSYGYTF.

V is TRBV9 and J is TRBJ2-2; tentatively, D is TRBD2 (6 bases). The CDR3 contains 15 residues. In germline, CDR1 is SGDLS, CDR2 YYNGEE. V was trimmed by 0 bases and J by 1 base, leaving 7 bases between them. The chain's CDR3 is CASSVGGVNTGELFF. For the CDR3, the DNA is TGTGCCAGCAGCGTAGGGGGGGTGAACACCGGGGAGCTGTTTTTT.

The gene calls are TRBV14 and TRBJ2-5; 7 bases are shared with TRBD2. The end of the DNA fits TRBJ2-7 better, so the J call may be wrong. CDR1 and CDR2 (germline): SGHDN, FVKESK. The CDR3 runs to 14 residues. The CDR3 sequence is CASSPGLPTYEQYF. The CDR3 coding sequence is TGTGCCAGCAGTCCGGGACTACCAACCTACGAGCAGTACTTC.

The V gene is TRBV5-8, the J gene TRBJ1-5; 9 positions match TRBD1. V was pared by 5 bases and J by 4 bases, with 7 bases of the junction left unmatched. Germline V gene data show CDR1 as SGHTS and CDR2 as YDEGEE. The CDR3 has 15 residues. CDR3 nucleotide sequence: TGTGCCAGCAGTCCGGGACAGGGTTGGAATCAGCCCCAGCATTTT. Its protein is CASSPGQGWNQPQHF.

The chain combines TRBV28 with TRBJ2-5; no clear D gene. The CDR3 is 12 amino acids. V was pared by 9 bases and J by 5 bases, with 13 bases between. CDR1 MDHEN and CDR2 SYDVKM come from the germline V gene. CDR3 coding DNA: TGTGCCAGTTCTTATCCCGGGGAGACCCAGTACTTC. Protein: CASSYPGETQYF.

The CDR3 coding sequence is TGTGCCAGCACTCGGACAGGGGGCCGGGAAAAACTGTTTTTT. Translating gives CASTRTGGREKLFF. The chain recombines TRBV28 with TRBJ1-4, with 11 nucleotides matching TRBD1. With V trimmed by 7 bases and J by 8 bases, 6 bases remained unmatched. From germline, CDR1 is MDHEN and CDR2 SYDVKM. The CDR3 totals 14 residues.

This chain connects TRBV7-9 to TRBJ1-3; D might be TRBD1 (6 bases). From germline, CDR1 is SEHNR and CDR2 FQNEAQ (reference sequence). The CDR3 contains 13 residues. V shed 7 bases and J shed 3 bases, with 10 bases lying between them. The CDR3 nucleotides read TGTGCCAGCAAACAGGGTTATGGAAACACCATATATTTT. Translating it yields CASKQGYGNTIYF.

This clone was observed a single time. The chain combines TRBV5-1 with TRBJ1-2, with 10 bases lining up with TRBD1. With 4 bases clipped from V and 6 bases from J, the junction kept 9 bases outside the gene matches. This CDR3 contains 15 residues. The germline gives CDR1 SGHRS, CDR2 YFSETQ. The CDR3 nucleotides read TGCGCCAGCAGCCAAAGACAGGGGGCCGGCCATGGCTACACCTTC. As protein: CASSQRQGAGHGYTF. The full variable domain, completed using reference TRBV5-1 and TRBJ1-2, is KAGVTQTPRYLIKTRGQQVTLSCSPISGHRSVSWYQQTPGQGLQFLFEYFSETQRNKGNFPGRFSGRQFSNSRSEMNVSTLELGDSALYLCASSQRQGAGHGYTFGSGTRLTVV.

The V and J genes are TRBV21-1 and TRBJ2-7; the table assigns TRBD2, which was not confirmed against the DNA. TRBV21-1 is an annotated pseudogene. The CDR3 covers 17 residues. This CDR3 reads CASSNRDYPIDCYEQYF. Here the CDR3 DNA reads TGTGCCAGCAGCAACCGGGACTACCCTATAGACTGCTACGAGCAGTACTTC.

In its sample, this clone was seen once. The V and J genes are TRBV7-9 and TRBJ1-2; D is uncertain. V gave up 6 bases and J gave up 6 bases, with 17 bases separating them. Germline-derived CDR1 and CDR2 are SEHNR and FQNEAQ (reference sequence). The CDR3 sequence is 14 residues long. CDR3 protein: CASSLLRSADGYTF. The DNA for the CDR3 is TGTGCCAGCAGTTTACTTCGATCAGCGGATGGCTACACCTTC.

The rearrangement uses TRBV28 and TRBJ2-7, with 11 bases aligning to TRBD1. The germline gives CDR1 MDHEN, CDR2 SYDVKM. This CDR3 is 15 amino acids long. V was pared by 5 bases and J by 3 bases, with 6 bases of the junction left unmatched. The CDR3: CASSPSGTGGYEQYF. The CDR3 coding sequence is TGTGCCAGCAGTCCCTCCGGGACAGGGGGCTACGAGCAGTACTTC.

The rearrangement joins TRBV7-8 to TRBJ2-7, with 7 positions matching TRBD2. This CDR3 has 14 residues. After removal of 5 bases from V and 2 bases from J, the junction contained 6 bases not matched to a gene. Germline V lookup: CDR1 SGHVS, CDR2 FQNEAQ. CDR3 sequence: CASSLTGGAYEQYF. The CDR3, as DNA: TGTGCCAGCAGCCTAACTGGGGGGGCCTACGAGCAGTACTTC.

This clone came up a few times. The CDR3 bases are TGTGCCAGTGGGGCCGACAGAGGCTCCTACAATGAGCAGTTCTTC. Amino acids: CASGADRGSYNEQFF. V is TRBV7-2 and J is TRBJ2-1; D is possibly TRBD1 (5 bases). Between the trimmed V and J ends, which lost 9 bases and 0 bases, there was a span of 15 bases. CDR3 length: 15 residues. CDR1 is SGHTA and CDR2 is FQGNSA in the germline V gene.

V is TRBV7-3 and J is TRBJ2-1, with D tentatively TRBD2 (5 bases). V was pared by 6 bases and J by 4 bases, with 13 bases between. The CDR3 has 14 amino acids. Germline-derived CDR1 and CDR2 are SGHTA and FQGTGA. CDR3 protein: CASSWGREYNEQFF. In DNA form, the CDR3 reads TGTGCCAGCAGTTGGGGTCGGGAATACAATGAGCAGTTCTTC.

The chain employs TRBV5-5 and TRBJ1-1; 7 nucleotides align to TRBD1. The CDR3 is 15 amino acids. V lost 4 bases to trimming and J lost 6 bases; unmatched junction nucleotides: 12. From germline, CDR1 is SGHKS and CDR2 YYEKEE (reference sequence). The CDR3 reads CASSRRAGGSAEAFF. In DNA, the CDR3 is TGTGCCAGCAGCCGGAGGGCAGGGGGTTCTGCTGAAGCTTTCTTT.